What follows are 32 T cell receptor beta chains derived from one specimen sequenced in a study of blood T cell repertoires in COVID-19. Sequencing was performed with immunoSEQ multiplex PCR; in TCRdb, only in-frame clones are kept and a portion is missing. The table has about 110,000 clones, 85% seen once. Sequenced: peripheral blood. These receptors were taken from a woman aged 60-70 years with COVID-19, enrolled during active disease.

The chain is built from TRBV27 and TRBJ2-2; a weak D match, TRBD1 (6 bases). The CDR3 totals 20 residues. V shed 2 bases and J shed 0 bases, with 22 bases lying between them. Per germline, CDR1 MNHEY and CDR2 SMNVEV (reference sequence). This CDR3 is CASSLTPPTLTGSNTGELFF. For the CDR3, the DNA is TGTGCCAGCAGTTTAACCCCCCCCACACTAACAGGGTCGAACACCGGGGAGCTGTTTTTT.

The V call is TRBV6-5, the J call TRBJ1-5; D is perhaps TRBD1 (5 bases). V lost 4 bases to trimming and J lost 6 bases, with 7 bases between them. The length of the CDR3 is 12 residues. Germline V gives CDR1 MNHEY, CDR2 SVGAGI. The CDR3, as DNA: TGTGCCAGCAGTTCCGACAGTCAGCCCCAGCATTTT. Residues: CASSSDSQPQHF.

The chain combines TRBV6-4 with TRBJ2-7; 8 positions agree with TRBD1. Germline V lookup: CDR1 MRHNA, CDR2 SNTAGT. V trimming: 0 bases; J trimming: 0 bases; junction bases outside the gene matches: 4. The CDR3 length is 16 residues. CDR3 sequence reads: CASSDSGDRHSYEQYF. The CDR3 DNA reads TGTGCCAGCAGTGACTCGGGGGACAGGCACTCCTACGAGCAGTACTTC.

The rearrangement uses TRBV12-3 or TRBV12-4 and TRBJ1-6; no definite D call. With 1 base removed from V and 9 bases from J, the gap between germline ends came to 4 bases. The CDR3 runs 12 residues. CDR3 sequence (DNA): TGTGCCAGCAGTTTAGTGAGTTCACCCCTCCACTTT. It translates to CASSLVSSPLHF.

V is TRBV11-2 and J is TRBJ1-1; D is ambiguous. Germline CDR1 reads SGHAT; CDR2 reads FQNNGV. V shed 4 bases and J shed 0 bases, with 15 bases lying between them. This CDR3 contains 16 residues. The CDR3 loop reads CASSSSTDTMNTEAFF. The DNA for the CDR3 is TGTGCCAGCAGCTCCTCGACGGATACTATGAACACTGAAGCTTTCTTT.

The CDR3 bases are TGTGCCAGCAGCCAAGAGGGGCAAGGCTACGAGCAGTACTTC. This gives the protein CASSQEGQGYEQYF. This chain joins TRBV3-1 (or the pseudogene TRBV3-2) and TRBJ2-7; possible D gene TRBD1, 5 bases. Trimming left V 0 bases short and J 3 bases short, with 9 bases between. Germline V gives CDR1 LGHDT, CDR2 YNNKEL (reference sequence). This CDR3 is built from 14 residues.

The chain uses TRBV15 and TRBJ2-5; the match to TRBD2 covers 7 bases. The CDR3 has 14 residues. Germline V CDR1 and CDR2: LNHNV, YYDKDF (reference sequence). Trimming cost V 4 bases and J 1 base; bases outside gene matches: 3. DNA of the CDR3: TGTGCCACCAGCATACGGGGGGTCCAAGAGACCCAGTACTTC. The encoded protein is CATSIRGVQETQYF.

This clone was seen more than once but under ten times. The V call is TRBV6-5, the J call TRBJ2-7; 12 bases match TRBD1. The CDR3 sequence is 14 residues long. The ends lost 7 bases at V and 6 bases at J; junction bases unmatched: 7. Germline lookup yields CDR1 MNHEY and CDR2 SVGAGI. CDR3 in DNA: TGTGCCAGCAAACCGGGACAGGGGGCGTTCGAGCAGTACTTC. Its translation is CASKPGQGAFEQYF.

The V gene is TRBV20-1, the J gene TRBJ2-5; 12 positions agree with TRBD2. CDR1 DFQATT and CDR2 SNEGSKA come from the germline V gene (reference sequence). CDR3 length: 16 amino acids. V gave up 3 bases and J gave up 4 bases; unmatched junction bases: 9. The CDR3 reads CSASPASGGVRETQYF. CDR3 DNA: TGCAGTGCTAGTCCGGCTAGCGGGGGGGTGAGAGAGACCCAGTACTTC.

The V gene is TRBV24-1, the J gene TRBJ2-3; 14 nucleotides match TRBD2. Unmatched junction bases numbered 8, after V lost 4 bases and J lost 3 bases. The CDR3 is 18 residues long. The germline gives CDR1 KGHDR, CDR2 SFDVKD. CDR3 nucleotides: TGTGCCACCAGTGACTCACGGGGACTAGCGGGGGCTACAGATACGCAGTATTTT. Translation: CATSDSRGLAGATDTQYF.

The DNA of the CDR3 is TGTGCCAGCAGCTTAAACTCGGGACACTTGAACTACGAGCAGTACTTC. It translates to CASSLNSGHLNYEQYF. V is TRBV7-6 and J is TRBJ2-7; possibly TRBD1 for D (6 bases). Germline V gene lookup returns CDR1 SGHVS and CDR2 FNYEAQ. V shed 2 bases and J shed 3 bases, with 17 bases lying between them. The CDR3 loop spans 16 amino acids.

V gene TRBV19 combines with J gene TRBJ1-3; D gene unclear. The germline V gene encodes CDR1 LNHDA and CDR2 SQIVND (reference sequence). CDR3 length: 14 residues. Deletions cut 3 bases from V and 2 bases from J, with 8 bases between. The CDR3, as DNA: TGTGCCAGTAGTATGAGGACTCCTGGAAACACCATATATTTT. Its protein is CASSMRTPGNTIYF.

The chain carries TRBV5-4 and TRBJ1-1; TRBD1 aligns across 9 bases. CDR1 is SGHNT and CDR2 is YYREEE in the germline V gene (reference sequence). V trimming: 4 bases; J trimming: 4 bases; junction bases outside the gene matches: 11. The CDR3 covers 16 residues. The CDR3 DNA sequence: TGTGCCAGCAGCGACGGCGGACAGGGGCCGATCACTGAAGCTTTCTTT. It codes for CASSDGGQGPITEAFF.

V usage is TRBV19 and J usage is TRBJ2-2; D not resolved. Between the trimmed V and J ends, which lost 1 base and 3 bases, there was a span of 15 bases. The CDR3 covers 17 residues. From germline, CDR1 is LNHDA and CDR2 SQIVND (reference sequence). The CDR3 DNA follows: TGTGCCAGTAGTATAGGTACGGTCCTCCCACACACCGGGGAGCTGTTTTTT. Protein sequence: CASSIGTVLPHTGELFF.

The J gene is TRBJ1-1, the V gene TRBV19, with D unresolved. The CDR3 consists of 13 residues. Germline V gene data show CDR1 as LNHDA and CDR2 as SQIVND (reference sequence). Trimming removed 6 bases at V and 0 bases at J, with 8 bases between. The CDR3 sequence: CASSYTVNTEAFF. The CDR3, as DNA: TGTGCCAGTAGCTACACAGTGAACACTGAAGCTTTCTTT.

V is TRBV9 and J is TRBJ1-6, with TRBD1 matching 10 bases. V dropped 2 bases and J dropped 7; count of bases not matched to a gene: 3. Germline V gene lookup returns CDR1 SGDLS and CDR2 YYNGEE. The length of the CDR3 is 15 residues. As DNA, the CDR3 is TGTGCCAGCAGCGTCTCGGACAGGGGGAATTCACCCCTCCACTTT. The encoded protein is CASSVSDRGNSPLHF.

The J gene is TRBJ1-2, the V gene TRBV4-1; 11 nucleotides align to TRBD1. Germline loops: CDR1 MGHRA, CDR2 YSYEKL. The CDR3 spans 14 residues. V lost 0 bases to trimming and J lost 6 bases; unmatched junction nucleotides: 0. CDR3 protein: CASSQEDRGHGYTF. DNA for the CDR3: TGCGCCAGCAGCCAAGAGGACAGGGGGCATGGCTACACCTTC.

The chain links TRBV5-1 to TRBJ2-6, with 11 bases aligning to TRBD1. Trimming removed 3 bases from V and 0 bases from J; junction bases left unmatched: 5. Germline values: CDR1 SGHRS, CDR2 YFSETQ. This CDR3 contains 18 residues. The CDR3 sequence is CASSSPGTGGSGANVLTF. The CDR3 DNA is TGCGCCAGCAGCTCACCCGGGACAGGGGGCTCTGGGGCCAACGTCCTGACTTTC.

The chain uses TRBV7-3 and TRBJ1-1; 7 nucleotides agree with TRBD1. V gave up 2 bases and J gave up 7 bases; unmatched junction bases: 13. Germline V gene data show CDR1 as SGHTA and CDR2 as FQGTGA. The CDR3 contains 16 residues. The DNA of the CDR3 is TGTGCCAGCAGCTTAGAGGGGGACAGCGCAGGGGGTGAAGCTTTCTTT. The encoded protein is CASSLEGDSAGGEAFF.

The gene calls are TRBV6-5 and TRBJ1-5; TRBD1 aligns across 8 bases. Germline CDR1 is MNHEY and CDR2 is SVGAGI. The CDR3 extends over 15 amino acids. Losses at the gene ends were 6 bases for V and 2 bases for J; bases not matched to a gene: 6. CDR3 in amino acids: CASSPDRGGNQPQHF. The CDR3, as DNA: TGTGCCAGCAGCCCCGACAGGGGAGGCAATCAGCCCCAGCATTTT.

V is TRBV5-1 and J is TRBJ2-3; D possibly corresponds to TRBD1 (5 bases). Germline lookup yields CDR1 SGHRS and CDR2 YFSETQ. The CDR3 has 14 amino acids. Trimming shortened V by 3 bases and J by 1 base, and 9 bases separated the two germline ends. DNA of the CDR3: TGCGCCAGCAGCTCAGGGCTTGGCACAGATACGCAGTATTTT. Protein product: CASSSGLGTDTQYF.

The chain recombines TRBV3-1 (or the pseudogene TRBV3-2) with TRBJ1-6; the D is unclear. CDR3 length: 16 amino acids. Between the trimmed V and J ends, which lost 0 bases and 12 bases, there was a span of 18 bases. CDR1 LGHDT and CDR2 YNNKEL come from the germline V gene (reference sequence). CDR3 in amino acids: CASSQDRFLQRGPLHF. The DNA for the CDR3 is TGTGCCAGCAGCCAAGATCGGTTTCTACAACGGGGACCCCTCCACTTT.

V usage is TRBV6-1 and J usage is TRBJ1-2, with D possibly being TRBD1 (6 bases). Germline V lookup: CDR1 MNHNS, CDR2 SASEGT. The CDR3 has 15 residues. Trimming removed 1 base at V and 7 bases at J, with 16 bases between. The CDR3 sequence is CASSEDPGAVGGYTF. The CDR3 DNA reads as TGTGCCAGCAGTGAAGATCCAGGGGCTGTGGGTGGCTACACCTTC.

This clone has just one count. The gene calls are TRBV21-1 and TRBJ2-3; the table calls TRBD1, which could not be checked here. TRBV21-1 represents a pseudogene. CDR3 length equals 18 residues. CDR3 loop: CASSKWESGTGVSDTQYF. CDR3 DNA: TGTGCCAGCAGCAAATGGGAGTCGGGGACAGGGGTATCCGATACGCAGTATTTT.

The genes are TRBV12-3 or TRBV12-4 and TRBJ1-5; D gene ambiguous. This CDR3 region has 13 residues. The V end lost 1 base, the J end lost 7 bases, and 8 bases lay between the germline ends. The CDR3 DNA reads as TGTGCCAGCAGTTTAGGGCGGGTCCAGCCCCAGCATTTT. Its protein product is CASSLGRVQPQHF.

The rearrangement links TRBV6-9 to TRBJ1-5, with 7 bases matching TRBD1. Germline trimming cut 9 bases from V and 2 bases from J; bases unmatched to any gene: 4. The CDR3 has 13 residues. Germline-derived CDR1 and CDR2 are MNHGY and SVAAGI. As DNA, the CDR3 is TGTGCCAGGACAGGGAAGGGCAATCAGCCCCAGCATTTT. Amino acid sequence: CARTGKGNQPQHF.

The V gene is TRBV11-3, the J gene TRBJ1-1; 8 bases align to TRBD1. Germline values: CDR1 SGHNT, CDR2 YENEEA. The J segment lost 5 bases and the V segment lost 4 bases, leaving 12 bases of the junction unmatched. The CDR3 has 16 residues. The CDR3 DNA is TGTGCCAGCAGCTCCGGTTTCAGGACAGGGTCGACTGAAGCTTTCTTT. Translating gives CASSSGFRTGSTEAFF.

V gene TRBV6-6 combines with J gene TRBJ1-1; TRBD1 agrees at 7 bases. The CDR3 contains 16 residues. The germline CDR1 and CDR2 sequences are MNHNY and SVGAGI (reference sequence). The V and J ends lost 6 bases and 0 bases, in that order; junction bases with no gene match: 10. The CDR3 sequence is CASSNTVTGVNTEAFF. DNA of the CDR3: TGTGCCAGCAGCAATACAGTTACAGGGGTGAACACTGAAGCTTTCTTT.

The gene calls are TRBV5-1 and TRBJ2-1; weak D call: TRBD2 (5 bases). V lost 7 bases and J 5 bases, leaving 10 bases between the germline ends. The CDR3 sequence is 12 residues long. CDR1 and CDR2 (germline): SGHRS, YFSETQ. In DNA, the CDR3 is TGCGCCAGCCGGACTGGAAACAATGAGCAGTTCTTC. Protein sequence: CASRTGNNEQFF.

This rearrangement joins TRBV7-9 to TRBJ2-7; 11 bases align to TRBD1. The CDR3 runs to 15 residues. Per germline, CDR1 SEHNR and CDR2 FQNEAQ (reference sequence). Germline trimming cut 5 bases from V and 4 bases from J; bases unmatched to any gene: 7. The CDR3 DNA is TGTGCCAGCAGCAAGCCGGGACAGGGGGAATACGAGCAGTACTTC. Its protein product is CASSKPGQGEYEQYF.

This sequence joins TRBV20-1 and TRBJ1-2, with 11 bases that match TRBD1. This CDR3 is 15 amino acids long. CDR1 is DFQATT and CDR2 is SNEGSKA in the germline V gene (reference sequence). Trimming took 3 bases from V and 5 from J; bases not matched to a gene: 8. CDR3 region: CSASGGQGDRYGYTF. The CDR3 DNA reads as TGCAGTGCTAGTGGGGGACAGGGGGACCGGTATGGCTACACCTTC.

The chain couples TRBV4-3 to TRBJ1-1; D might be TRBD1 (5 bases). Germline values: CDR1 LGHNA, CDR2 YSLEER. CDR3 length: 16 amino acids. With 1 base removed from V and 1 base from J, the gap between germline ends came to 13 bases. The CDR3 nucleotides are TGCGCCAGCAGCCAAGTGGCAGGGAAGTGGAACACTGAAGCTTTCTTT. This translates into CASSQVAGKWNTEAFF.